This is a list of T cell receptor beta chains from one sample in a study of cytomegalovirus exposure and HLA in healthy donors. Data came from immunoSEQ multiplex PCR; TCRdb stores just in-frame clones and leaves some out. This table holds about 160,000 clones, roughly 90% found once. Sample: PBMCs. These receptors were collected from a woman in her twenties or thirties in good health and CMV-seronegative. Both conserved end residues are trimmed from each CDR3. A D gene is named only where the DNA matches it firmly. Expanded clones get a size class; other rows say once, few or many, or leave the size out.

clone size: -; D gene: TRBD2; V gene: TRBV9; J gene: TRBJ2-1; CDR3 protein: ASSKGSGRVLIEQF
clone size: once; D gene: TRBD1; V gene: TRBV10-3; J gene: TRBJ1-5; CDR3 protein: AISRQGDDQPQH
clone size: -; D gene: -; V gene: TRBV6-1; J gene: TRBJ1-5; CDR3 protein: ASSFSGNQPQH
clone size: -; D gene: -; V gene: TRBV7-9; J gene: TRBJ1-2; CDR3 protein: ASSHRADGDYGYT
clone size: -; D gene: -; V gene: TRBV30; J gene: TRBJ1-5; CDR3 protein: AWSAGSSSNSNQPQH
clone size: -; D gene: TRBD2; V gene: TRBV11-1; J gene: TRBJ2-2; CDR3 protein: ASSQGEGTGELF
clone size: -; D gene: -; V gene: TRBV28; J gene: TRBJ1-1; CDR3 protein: ASSHRLGRTEAF
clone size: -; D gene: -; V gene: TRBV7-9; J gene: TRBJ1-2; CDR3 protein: ASSLEAADYGYT
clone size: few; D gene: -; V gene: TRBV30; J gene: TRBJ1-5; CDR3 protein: AWSPGRGQPQH
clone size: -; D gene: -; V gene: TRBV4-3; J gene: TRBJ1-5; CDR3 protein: ASSQDARNPQAQH
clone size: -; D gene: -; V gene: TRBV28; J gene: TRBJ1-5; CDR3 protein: ASTRSTQPQH
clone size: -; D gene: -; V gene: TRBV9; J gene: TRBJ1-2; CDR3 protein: ASSPNPGAGEGYT
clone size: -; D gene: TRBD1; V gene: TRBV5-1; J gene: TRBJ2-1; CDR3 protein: ASSRNRGSYNEQF
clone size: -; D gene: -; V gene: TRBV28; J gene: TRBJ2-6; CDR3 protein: ASSLTSPGANVLT
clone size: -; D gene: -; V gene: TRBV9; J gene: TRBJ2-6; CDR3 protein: ASFNSGANVLT
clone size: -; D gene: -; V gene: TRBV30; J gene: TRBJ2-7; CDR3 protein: AWSIDSREQY
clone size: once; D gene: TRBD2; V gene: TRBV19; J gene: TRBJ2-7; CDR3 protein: ASSISLAGDEQY
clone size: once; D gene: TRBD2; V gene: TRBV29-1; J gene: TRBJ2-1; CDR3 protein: SVGGSGTSYNEQF
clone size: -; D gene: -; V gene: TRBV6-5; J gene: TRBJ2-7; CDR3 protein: ASSYGVPSSYEQY
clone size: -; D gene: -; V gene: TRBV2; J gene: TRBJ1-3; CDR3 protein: ASSQGVAGNTIY
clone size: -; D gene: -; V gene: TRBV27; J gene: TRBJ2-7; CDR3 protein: ASSTWGAYEQY
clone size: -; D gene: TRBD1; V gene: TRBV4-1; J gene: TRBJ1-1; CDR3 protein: ASRQPGGASEAF
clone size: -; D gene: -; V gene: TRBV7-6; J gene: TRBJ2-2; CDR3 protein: ASSYKENTGELF
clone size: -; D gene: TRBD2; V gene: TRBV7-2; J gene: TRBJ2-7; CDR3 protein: ASSSRLAGENYEQY
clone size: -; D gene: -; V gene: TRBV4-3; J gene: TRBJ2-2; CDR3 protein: ASSQYNTGELF
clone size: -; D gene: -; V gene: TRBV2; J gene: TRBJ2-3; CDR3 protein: ASTLARTDTQY
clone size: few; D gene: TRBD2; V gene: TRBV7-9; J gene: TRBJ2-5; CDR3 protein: ASSLGLAQETQY
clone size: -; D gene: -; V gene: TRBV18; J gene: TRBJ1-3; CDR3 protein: ASSLTGNTIY
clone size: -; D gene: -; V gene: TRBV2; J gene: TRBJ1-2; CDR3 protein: ASSEGHAYGYT
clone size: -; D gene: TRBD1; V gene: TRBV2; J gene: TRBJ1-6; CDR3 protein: ASSSSGGNSPLH
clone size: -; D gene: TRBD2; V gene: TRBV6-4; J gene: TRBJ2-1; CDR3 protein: ASSVSGTSQGEQF
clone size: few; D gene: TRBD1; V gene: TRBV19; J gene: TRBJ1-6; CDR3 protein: ASSPWDRGNSPLH
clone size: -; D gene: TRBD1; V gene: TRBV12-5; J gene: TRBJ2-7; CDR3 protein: ASGSGQGAYEQY
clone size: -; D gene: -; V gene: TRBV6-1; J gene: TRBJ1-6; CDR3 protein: ASSESSVGGFSYNSPLH
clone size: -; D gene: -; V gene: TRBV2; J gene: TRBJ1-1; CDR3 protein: ASNNMGGNTEAF
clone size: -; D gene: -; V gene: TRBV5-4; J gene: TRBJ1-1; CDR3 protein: ASSLAVRQNTEAF
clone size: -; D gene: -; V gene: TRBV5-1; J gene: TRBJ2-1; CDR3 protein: ASSPVDSSSYNEQF